This T cell receptor beta chain was identified in a study of shared clonotypes between healthy human individuals. The study, taken as a whole, reports: Measured sharing among donors was expected to vary with sequencing depth. Clonotypes shared by all four donors outscored non-shared clonotypes in generation probability.

CDR1 and CDR2 from the germline V gene are SGHNT and YYREEE (reference sequence). With 4 bases clipped from V and 5 bases from J, the junction kept 7 bases outside the gene matches. The CDR3 sequence is 14 residues long. In the case of this clone: Its antigen is currently unknown.

Deep-level assay runs were performed. TCRdb's table, derived via immunoSEQ multiplex PCR, lists solely in-frame clones and lacks some. The data show about 590,000 clones, 95% to 96% seen once. The naive CD8 fraction comprised CD45RO-negative cells positively selected for CCR7 and excluded terminally differentiated effector memory CD45RA+ cells. The donors were adults (healthy and HIV-negative) with no recent acute infections or vaccinations. This TCR came from a woman in her twenties or thirties in good health. The specimen sequenced was naive CD8+ T cells sorted from blood. V is TRBV5-4 and J is TRBJ2-7, with 9 bases identical to TRBD2. CDR3 loop: CASSLGTSNDEQYF. DNA of the CDR3: TGTGCCAGCAGCCTCGGGACTAGCAACGACGAGCAGTACTTC.